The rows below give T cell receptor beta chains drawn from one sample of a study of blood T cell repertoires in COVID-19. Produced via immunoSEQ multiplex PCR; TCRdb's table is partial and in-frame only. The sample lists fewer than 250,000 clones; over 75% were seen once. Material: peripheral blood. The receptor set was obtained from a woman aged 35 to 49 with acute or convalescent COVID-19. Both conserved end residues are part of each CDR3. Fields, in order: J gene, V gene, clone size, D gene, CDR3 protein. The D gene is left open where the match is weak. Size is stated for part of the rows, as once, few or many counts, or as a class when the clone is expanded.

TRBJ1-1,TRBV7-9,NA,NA,CASSSRGGAFF
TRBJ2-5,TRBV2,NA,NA,CASGHDGPQETQYF
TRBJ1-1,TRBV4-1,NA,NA,CASSLPTGGTEAFF
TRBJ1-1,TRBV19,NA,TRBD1,CASSYGTGETEAFF
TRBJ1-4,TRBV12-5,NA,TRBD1,CASGPDRGREKLFF
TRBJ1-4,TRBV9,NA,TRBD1,CASSAYGTGNEKLFF
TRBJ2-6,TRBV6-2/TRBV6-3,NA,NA,CASSLGGAAGANVLTF
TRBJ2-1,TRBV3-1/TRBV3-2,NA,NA,CASSQAVGQEQFF
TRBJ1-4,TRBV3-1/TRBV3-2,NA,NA,CASSLHETTASFEKLFF
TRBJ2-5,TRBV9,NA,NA,CASSETGIPWKTQYF
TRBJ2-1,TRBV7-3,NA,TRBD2,CASSLATSSGAYNEQFF
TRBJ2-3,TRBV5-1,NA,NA,CASSLVADTQYF
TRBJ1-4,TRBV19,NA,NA,CASSVLREKLFF
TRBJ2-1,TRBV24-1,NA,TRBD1,CATSETGTGGNEQFF
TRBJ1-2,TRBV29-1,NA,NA,CSVEISPGKIGYTF
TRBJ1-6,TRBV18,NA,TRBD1,CASSPTGAGNSPLHF
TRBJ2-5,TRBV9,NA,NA,CASSVGGTPQETQYF
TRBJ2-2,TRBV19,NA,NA,CASSILRTTNTGELFF
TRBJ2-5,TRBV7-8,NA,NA,CASSVPGLGETQYF
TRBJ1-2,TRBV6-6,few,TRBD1,CASSSGQVYGYTF
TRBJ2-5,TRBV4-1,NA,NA,CASSQVGSRRQVHETQYF
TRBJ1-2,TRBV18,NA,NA,CASSPGRGRANYGYTF
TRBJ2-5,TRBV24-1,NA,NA,CATSAAWGAETQYF
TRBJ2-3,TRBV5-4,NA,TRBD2,CASSLGRLAGGRSTDTQYF
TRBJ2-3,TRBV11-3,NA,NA,CASSGGAGTDTQYF
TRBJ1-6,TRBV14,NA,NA,CASSTGQSVRLLHF
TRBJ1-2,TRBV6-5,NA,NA,CASSSPGGWGAYGYTF
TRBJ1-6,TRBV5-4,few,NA,CASSLHFGGSPLHF
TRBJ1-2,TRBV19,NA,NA,CASRGGGRVSGYTF
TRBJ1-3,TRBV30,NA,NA,CAWSFRAGDYDRSSGNTIYF